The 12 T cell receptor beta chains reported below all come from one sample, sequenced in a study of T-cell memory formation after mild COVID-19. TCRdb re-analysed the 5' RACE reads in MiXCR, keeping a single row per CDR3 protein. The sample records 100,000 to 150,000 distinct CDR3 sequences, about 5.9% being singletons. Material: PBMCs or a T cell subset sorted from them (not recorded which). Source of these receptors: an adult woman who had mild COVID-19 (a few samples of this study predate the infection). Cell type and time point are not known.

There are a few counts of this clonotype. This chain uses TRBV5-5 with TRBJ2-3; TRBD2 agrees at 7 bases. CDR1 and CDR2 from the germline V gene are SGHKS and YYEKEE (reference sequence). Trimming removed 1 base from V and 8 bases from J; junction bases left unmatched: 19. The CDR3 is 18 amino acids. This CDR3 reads CASSLLDAGAKSAGTQYF. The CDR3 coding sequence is TGTGCCAGCAGCTTGCTCGATGCGGGAGCCAAGTCCGCCGGTACGCAGTATTTT.

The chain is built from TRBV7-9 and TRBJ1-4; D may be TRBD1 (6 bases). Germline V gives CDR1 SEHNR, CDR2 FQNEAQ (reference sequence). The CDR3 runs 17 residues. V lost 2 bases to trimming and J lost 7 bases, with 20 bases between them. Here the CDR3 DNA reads TGTGCCAGCAGCTTATCCCCCCGGGGCAGGGGATCTGAAAAACTGTTTTTT. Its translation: CASSLSPRGRGSEKLFF.

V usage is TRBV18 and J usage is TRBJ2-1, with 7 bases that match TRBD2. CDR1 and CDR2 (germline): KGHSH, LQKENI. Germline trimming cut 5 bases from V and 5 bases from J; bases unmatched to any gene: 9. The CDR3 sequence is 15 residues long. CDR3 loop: CASSATSLTNNEQFF. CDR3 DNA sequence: TGTGCCAGCTCAGCGACTAGCCTTACAAACAATGAGCAGTTCTTC.

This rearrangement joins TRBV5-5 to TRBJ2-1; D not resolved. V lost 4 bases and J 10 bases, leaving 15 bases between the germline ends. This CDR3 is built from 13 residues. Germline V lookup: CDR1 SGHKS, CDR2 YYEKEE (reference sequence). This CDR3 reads CASSLQTRMEQFF. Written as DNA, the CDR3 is TGTGCCAGCAGCCTTCAGACCCGAATGGAGCAGTTCTTC.

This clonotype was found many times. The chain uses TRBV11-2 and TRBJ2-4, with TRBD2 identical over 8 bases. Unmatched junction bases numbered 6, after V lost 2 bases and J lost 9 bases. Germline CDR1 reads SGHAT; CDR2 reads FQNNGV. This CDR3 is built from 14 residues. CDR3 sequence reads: CASSLNPGGPIQYF. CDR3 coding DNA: TGTGCCAGCAGCTTAAACCCGGGAGGGCCCATTCAGTACTTC.

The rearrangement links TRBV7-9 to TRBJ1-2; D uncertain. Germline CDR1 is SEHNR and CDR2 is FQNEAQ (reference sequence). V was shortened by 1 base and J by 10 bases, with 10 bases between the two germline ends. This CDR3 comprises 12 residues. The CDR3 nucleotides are TGTGCCAGCAGCTTAGAATGGGGAGCCTACACCTTC. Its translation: CASSLEWGAYTF.

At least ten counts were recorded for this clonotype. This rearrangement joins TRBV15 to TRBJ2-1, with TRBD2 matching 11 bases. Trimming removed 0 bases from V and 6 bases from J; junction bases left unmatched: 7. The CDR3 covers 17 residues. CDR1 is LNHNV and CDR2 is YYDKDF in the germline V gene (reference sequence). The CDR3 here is CATSRDPWLAGGNEQFF. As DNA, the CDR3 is TGTGCCACCAGCAGAGATCCGTGGCTAGCGGGAGGCAATGAGCAGTTCTTC. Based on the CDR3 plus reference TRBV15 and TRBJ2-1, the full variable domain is DAMVIQNPRYQVTQFGKPVTLSCSQTLNHNVMYWYQQKSSQAPKLLFHYYDKDFNNEADTPDNFQSRRPNTSFCFLDIRSPGLGDTAMYLCATSRDPWLAGGNEQFFGPGTRLTVL.

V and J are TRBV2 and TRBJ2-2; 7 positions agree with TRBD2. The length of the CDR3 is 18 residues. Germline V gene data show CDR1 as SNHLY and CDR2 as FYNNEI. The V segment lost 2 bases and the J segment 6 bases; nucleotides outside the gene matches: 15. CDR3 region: CASSENRPLREWSGELFF. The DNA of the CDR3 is TGTGCCAGCAGTGAAAACCGACCGCTGCGGGAGTGGTCCGGGGAGCTGTTTTTT.

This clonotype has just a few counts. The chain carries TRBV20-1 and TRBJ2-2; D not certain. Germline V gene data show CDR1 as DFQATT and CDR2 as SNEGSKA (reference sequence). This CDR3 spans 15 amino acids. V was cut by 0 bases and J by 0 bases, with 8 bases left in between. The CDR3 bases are TGCAGTGCTAGAGATCTAGGTTCGAACACCGGGGAGCTGTTTTTT. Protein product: CSARDLGSNTGELFF.

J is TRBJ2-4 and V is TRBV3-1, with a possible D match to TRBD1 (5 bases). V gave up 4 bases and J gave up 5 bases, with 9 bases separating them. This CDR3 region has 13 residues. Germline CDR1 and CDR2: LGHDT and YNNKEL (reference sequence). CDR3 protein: CASSPVTENIQYF. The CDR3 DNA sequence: TGTGCCAGCAGCCCCGTGACAGAAAACATTCAGTACTTC.

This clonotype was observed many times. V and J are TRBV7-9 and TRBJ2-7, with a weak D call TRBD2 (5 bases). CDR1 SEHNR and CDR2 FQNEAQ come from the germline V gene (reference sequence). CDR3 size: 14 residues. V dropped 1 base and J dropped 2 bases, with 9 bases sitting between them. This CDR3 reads CASSLDEGPYEQYF. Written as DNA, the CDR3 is TGTGCCAGCAGCTTAGACGAGGGTCCCTACGAGCAGTACTTC.

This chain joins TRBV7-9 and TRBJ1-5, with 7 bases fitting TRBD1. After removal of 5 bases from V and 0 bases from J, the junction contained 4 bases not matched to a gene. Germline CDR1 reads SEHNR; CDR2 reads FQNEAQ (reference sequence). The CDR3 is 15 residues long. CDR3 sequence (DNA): TGTGCCAGCAGCGCGGGACAGTATAGCAATCAGCCCCAGCATTTT. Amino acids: CASSAGQYSNQPQHF. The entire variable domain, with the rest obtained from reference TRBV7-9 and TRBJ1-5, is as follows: DTGVSQNPRHKITKRGQNVTFRCDPISEHNRLYWYRQTLGQGPEFLTYFQNEAQLEKSRLLSDRFSAERPKGSFSTLEIQRTEQGDSAMYLCASSAGQYSNQPQHFGDGTRLSIL.